One and the same sample provided the 32 T cell receptor beta chains below, sequenced in a study of CD8+ T cells in alopecia areata. After isolation, RNA underwent reverse transcription to generate cDNA as the sequencing template. TCRdb's table, derived via immunoSEQ multiplex PCR, lists solely in-frame clones and lacks some. Here the sample spans 150,000 to 200,000 clones, around three fifths being singletons. Treatment: oral pan-JAK inhibitor, 5-10 mg twice daily. The source was CD4+ T cells sorted from blood, collected at week 24, from a patient treated with tofacitinib. Source of these receptors: a human donor with alopecia areata.

This clone has a handful of counts. This chain joins TRBV6-6 and TRBJ1-4; D remains ambiguous. V lost 7 bases, J lost 2 bases, and 11 bases lay in between. Germline CDR1 reads MNHNY; CDR2 reads SVGAGI (reference sequence). The CDR3 extends over 14 amino acids. CDR3 in amino acids: CASTDGWTNEKLFF. In DNA, the CDR3 is TGTGCCAGCACCGACGGGTGGACTAATGAAAAACTGTTTTTT.

The J gene is TRBJ2-7, the V gene TRBV7-9, with no clear D. Trimming removed 1 base from V and 3 bases from J, with 4 bases in between. The CDR3 runs 12 residues. Germline CDR1 reads SEHNR; CDR2 reads FQNEAQ (reference sequence). CDR3 nucleotides: TGTGCCAGCAGCTTAGTGGGCTACGAGCAGTACTTC. Protein sequence: CASSLVGYEQYF.

The V call is TRBV20-1, the J call TRBJ1-1; D may be TRBD1 (6 bases). V was shortened by 1 base and J by 7 bases, with 7 bases between the two germline ends. CDR3 length equals 11 residues. CDR1 DFQATT and CDR2 SNEGSKA come from the germline V gene (reference sequence). The CDR3 spells CSARVQGEAFF. The CDR3 nucleotides read TGCAGTGCTAGAGTACAGGGTGAAGCTTTCTTT.

This clone was picked up a small number of times. This chain uses TRBV7-6 with TRBJ1-3; the D is unclear. Germline CDR1 and CDR2: SGHVS and FNYEAQ. With 5 bases removed from V and 4 bases from J, the gap between germline ends came to 6 bases. The CDR3 runs 12 residues. The CDR3: CASSPGGNTIYF. The CDR3 nucleotides are TGTGCCAGCAGCCCCGGGGGAAACACCATATATTTT.

The table lists this clone with a count of one. The rearrangement joins TRBV29-1 to TRBJ2-3; a possible D gene is TRBD2 (5 bases). The V and J ends lost 6 bases and 2 bases respectively, with 15 bases between them. Germline lookup yields CDR1 SQVTM and CDR2 ANQGSEA. This CDR3 has 14 residues. DNA of the CDR3: TGCAGCGTCGTAACTAGGCACTTCACAGATACGCAGTATTTT. This sequence encodes CSVVTRHFTDTQYF.

The rearrangement uses TRBV4-1 and TRBJ1-2, with unresolved D. Germline CDR1 and CDR2: MGHRA and YSYEKL. The germline V and J ends were trimmed by 1 base and 3 bases, with 9 bases remaining between them. The CDR3 is made up of 14 amino acids. CDR3 residues: CASSQGSGDYGYTF. The DNA for the CDR3 is TGCGCCAGCAGCCAAGGGTCCGGGGACTATGGCTACACCTTC.

This chain joins TRBV30 and TRBJ2-2; TRBD1 is a possible D gene (5 bases). The CDR3 runs to 13 residues. The ends were cut back, 0 bases at V and 7 bases at J, with 9 bases in the middle. Germline values: CDR1 GTSNPN, CDR2 SVGIG (reference sequence). CDR3 sequence reads: CAWSVVGDGELFF. CDR3 coding DNA: TGTGCCTGGAGTGTGGTAGGGGACGGGGAGCTGTTTTTT.

The J gene is TRBJ1-1, the V gene TRBV10-3; D is unresolved. Looked up from germline, CDR1 is ENHRY and CDR2 is SYGVKD. Trimming took 3 bases from V and 7 from J, leaving 12 bases between them. CDR3 length: 13 amino acids. The CDR3 protein is CAISEVSGFEAFF. DNA of the CDR3: TGTGCCATCAGTGAAGTCAGCGGATTTGAAGCTTTCTTT.

The chain couples TRBV9 to TRBJ2-3; D is uncertain. Germline CDR1 is SGDLS and CDR2 is YYNGEE. The CDR3 totals 12 residues. Between the trimmed V and J ends, which lost 0 bases and 6 bases, there was a span of 5 bases. The CDR3 loop reads CASSVVMDTQYF. The CDR3, as DNA: TGTGCCAGCAGCGTAGTCATGGATACGCAGTATTTT.

The table lists this clone with a few counts. The genes are TRBV5-1 and TRBJ2-5, with 7 nucleotides matching TRBD1. From germline, CDR1 is SGHRS and CDR2 YFSETQ. V trimming: 7 bases; J trimming: 5 bases; junction bases outside the gene matches: 8. This CDR3 contains 13 residues. Here the CDR3 reads CASSSTGKETQYF. CDR3 DNA sequence: TGCGCCAGCTCCTCGACAGGGAAGGAGACCCAGTACTTC.

This chain connects TRBV5-6 to TRBJ2-2; 8 bases match TRBD1. CDR1 and CDR2 (germline): SGHDT, YYEEEE. This CDR3 region has 15 residues. V shed 1 base and J 6 bases; nucleotides not matched to a gene: 5. CDR3 sequence: CASSLPGGMSGELFF. As DNA, the CDR3 is TGTGCCAGCAGCTTGCCAGGGGGCATGTCCGGGGAGCTGTTTTTT.

The chain recombines TRBV7-9 with TRBJ1-2, with a possible D match to TRBD1 (5 bases). V lost 6 bases to trimming and J lost 4 bases, with 15 bases between them. Germline loops: CDR1 SEHNR, CDR2 FQNEAQ (reference sequence). The CDR3 is 14 residues long. CDR3 sequence: CASRTGTESYGYTF. CDR3 nucleotides: TGTGCCAGCAGAACCGGGACGGAGTCCTATGGCTACACCTTC. Full variable domain (remainder filled in from reference TRBV7-9 and TRBJ1-2): DTGVSQNPRHKITKRGQNVTFRCDPISEHNRLYWYRQTLGQGPEFLTYFQNEAQLEKSRLLSDRFSAERPKGSFSTLEIQRTEQGDSAMYLCASRTGTESYGYTFGSGTRLTVV.

This clone was observed a few times. This sequence joins TRBV30 and TRBJ2-7; D might be TRBD2 (6 bases). The CDR3 contains 15 residues. Per germline, CDR1 GTSNPN and CDR2 SVGIG (reference sequence). The germline V and J ends were trimmed by 0 bases and 3 bases, with 15 bases remaining between them. This chain's CDR3 is CAWSVLARAGYEQYF. The CDR3 DNA sequence: TGTGCCTGGAGTGTACTAGCCAGGGCCGGCTACGAGCAGTACTTC.

J is TRBJ2-7 and V is TRBV20-1; D ambiguous. Germline-derived CDR1 and CDR2 are DFQATT and SNEGSKA (reference sequence). V was shortened by 1 base and J by 5 bases, with 6 bases between the two germline ends. The CDR3 spans 11 residues. In nucleotides, the CDR3 is TGCAGTGCTAGAGGGGATCACGAGCAGTACTTC. As protein: CSARGDHEQYF.

V usage is TRBV5-1 and J usage is TRBJ2-1; 10 bases agree with TRBD1. The V gene's germline CDR1 is SGHRS and CDR2 YFSETQ. The trim removed 4 bases at V and 8 bases at J, leaving 3 bases unmatched. CDR3 length: 13 residues. In nucleotides, the CDR3 is TGCGCCAGCAGCCTGGGGACAGGGGATGAGCAGTTCTTC. Translating it yields CASSLGTGDEQFF.

The chain employs TRBV29-1 and TRBJ2-1; 7 bases align to TRBD2. The trim removed 7 bases at V and 3 bases at J, leaving 6 bases unmatched. CDR3 length: 13 amino acids. Germline V lookup: CDR1 SQVTM, CDR2 ANQGSEA. CDR3 nucleotides: TGCAGCGAGTACACGGGGGGCTACAATGAGCAGTTCTTC. It is translated as CSEYTGGYNEQFF.

In this sample, this clone turned up once. This chain links TRBV2 with TRBJ2-7, with D unclear. The V gene's germline CDR1 is SNHLY and CDR2 FYNNEI. This CDR3 has 12 residues. The V gene lost 5 bases and the J gene lost 4 bases, with 9 bases spanning the gap. The CDR3 reads CASSTRKYEQYF. In nucleotides, the CDR3 is TGTGCCAGCAGTACCCGTAAGTACGAGCAGTACTTC. Full variable domain (remainder filled in from reference TRBV2 and TRBJ2-7): EPEVTQTPSHQVTQMGQEVILRCVPISNHLYFYWYRQILGQKVEFLVSFYNNEISEKSEIFDDQFSVERPDGSNFTLKIRSTKLEDSAMYFCASSTRKYEQYFGPGTRLTVT.

CDR3 sequence reads: CASSPSWDTPVTDTQYF. CDR3 coding DNA: TGCGCCAGCAGTCCCTCTTGGGACACACCAGTCACAGATACGCAGTATTTT. The chain links TRBV23-1 to TRBJ2-3; perhaps TRBD1 as D (6 bases). TRBV23-1 is flagged as an ORF with uncertain function. Trimming left V 4 bases short and J 2 bases short, with 19 bases between. The CDR3 runs 17 residues.

The CDR3 region is CASSWGQKNTGELFF. The CDR3 region has the DNA TGTGCCAGCTCTTGGGGGCAGAAGAACACCGGGGAGCTGTTTTTT. The gene calls are TRBV9 and TRBJ2-2; TRBD1 might be the D (6 bases). Germline-derived CDR1 and CDR2 are SGDLS and YYNGEE. Trimming took 7 bases from V and 1 from J, leaving 14 bases between them. The CDR3 length is 15 residues.

The rearrangement joins TRBV5-6 to TRBJ2-7; tentatively, D is TRBD1 or TRBD2 (5 bases each). The ends were cut back, 7 bases at V and 0 bases at J, with 14 bases in the middle. This CDR3 contains 14 residues. Germline CDR1 SGHDT, CDR2 YYEEEE. The CDR3 DNA reads as TGTGCCAGCCGCAGGGAGAGGAGCTCCTACGAGCAGTACTTC. Protein product: CASRRERSSYEQYF.

The DNA for the CDR3 is TGTGCCAGCAGTGACGACAGGGGCGCAGATACGCAGTATTTT. The encoded protein is CASSDDRGADTQYF. The chain carries TRBV25-1 and TRBJ2-3, with 8 nucleotides matching TRBD1. This CDR3 is built from 14 residues. CDR1 and CDR2 from the germline V gene are MGHDK and SYGVNS. The ends lost 3 bases at V and 4 bases at J; junction bases unmatched: 3. The complete variable domain, with remaining parts taken from reference TRBV25-1 and TRBJ2-3, reads EADIYQTPRYLVIGTGKKITLECSQTMGHDKMYWYQQDPGMELHLIHYSYGVNSTEKGDLSSESTVSRIRTEHFPLTLESARPSHTSQYLCASSDDRGADTQYFGPGTRLTVL.

This rearrangement joins TRBV30 to TRBJ2-7; D gene ambiguous. This CDR3 contains 15 residues. Germline V gene lookup returns CDR1 GTSNPN and CDR2 SVGIG (reference sequence). V lost 3 bases to trimming and J lost 5 bases, with 20 bases between them. CDR3 amino acids: CAWSRRQLNVHEQYF. The CDR3 DNA follows: TGTGCCTGGAGCCGCAGGCAGCTCAACGTCCACGAGCAGTACTTC.

V is TRBV29-1 and J is TRBJ1-1; D might be TRBD1 (5 bases). CDR3 size: 13 residues. CDR1 SQVTM and CDR2 ANQGSEA come from the germline V gene. With 6 bases removed from V and 0 bases from J, the gap between germline ends came to 11 bases. CDR3 coding DNA: TGCAGCGTCGTACAGGTGCTGAACACTGAAGCTTTCTTT. Translating gives CSVVQVLNTEAFF.

The chain has TRBV28 and TRBJ2-3, with 7 bases that match TRBD1. J gave up 3 bases and V 1 base, and 4 bases lay outside the gene matches. The V gene's germline CDR1 is MDHEN and CDR2 SYDVKM. The CDR3 totals 15 residues. The CDR3 spells CASSLSGRGTDTQYF. The CDR3 bases are TGTGCCAGCAGTTTATCTGGCAGGGGGACAGATACGCAGTATTTT.

The rearrangement joins TRBV30 to TRBJ2-7, with D hard to call. Trimming stripped 0 bases from V and 2 bases from J, with 8 bases between. Germline CDR1 GTSNPN, CDR2 SVGIG (reference sequence). The CDR3 contains 13 residues. CDR3 bases: TGTGCCTGGAGTGTACGCGGCACCTACGAGCAGTACTTC. Protein product: CAWSVRGTYEQYF.

This clone was detected a few times. The rearrangement links TRBV29-1 to TRBJ2-7, with 9 bases identical to TRBD1. Germline CDR1 SQVTM, CDR2 ANQGSEA. Germline trimming cut 1 base from V and 0 bases from J; bases unmatched to any gene: 10. This CDR3 is 17 amino acids long. The CDR3 nucleotides are TGCAGCGTTGAAGGCCGGACAGGGGACCTTCACTCCTACGAGCAGTACTTC. Translation gives CSVEGRTGDLHSYEQYF.

This chain uses TRBV30 with TRBJ2-1; no firm D call. Germline CDR1 GTSNPN, CDR2 SVGIG (reference sequence). This CDR3 has 12 residues. Trimming cost V 2 bases and J 8 bases, with 10 bases left between them. The CDR3 protein is CAWSKGLYEQFF. DNA of the CDR3: TGTGCCTGGAGTAAAGGGTTATATGAGCAGTTCTTC.

This clone was seen only once. The chain joins TRBV10-3 to TRBJ2-3; unclear D gene. V lost 4 bases, J lost 3 bases, and 2 bases lay in between. CDR3 length: 11 residues. The germline V gene has CDR1 ENHRY and CDR2 SYGVKD. This chain's CDR3 is CAISVTDTQYF. CDR3 bases: TGTGCCATCAGTGTTACAGATACGCAGTATTTT.

The rearrangement links TRBV1 to TRBJ2-5; the table's D gene call, TRBD2, was not cross checked with the DNA. TRBV1 is marked as a pseudogene. The CDR3 has 18 amino acids. DNA of the CDR3: TGCACCAGCAGCCAAGTTCTGGCGTCTAGCGGGTTCCAAGAGACCCAGTACTTC. Its translation is CTSSQVLASSGFQETQYF.

The V and J genes are TRBV30 and TRBJ2-7; TRBD2 is a possible D gene (7 bases). Germline loops: CDR1 GTSNPN, CDR2 SVGIG (reference sequence). Trimming shortened V by 1 base and J by 2 bases, and 12 bases separated the two germline ends. This CDR3 has 14 amino acids. The CDR3 DNA reads TGTGCCTGGAGTGGCGGGGGCCAAACCTACGAGCAGTACTTC. Residues: CAWSGGGQTYEQYF.

The chain uses TRBV9 and TRBJ2-5; tentative D call: TRBD2 (6 bases). This CDR3 contains 15 residues. V was pared by 4 bases and J by 1 base, with 14 bases between. Germline CDR1 SGDLS, CDR2 YYNGEE. The CDR3 region has the DNA TGTGCCAGCAGCACTTCGGGGGTAGCCCAAGAGACCCAGTACTTC. It codes for CASSTSGVAQETQYF. The whole variable domain, remainder taken from reference TRBV9 and TRBJ2-5, is DSGVTQTPKHLITATGQRVTLRCSPRSGDLSVYWYQQSLDQGLQFLIQYYNGEERAKGNILERFSAQQFPDLHSELNLSSLELGDSALYFCASSTSGVAQETQYFGPGTRLLVL.

This chain joins TRBV5-1 and TRBJ2-7; D call uncertain. From germline, CDR1 is SGHRS and CDR2 YFSETQ. The CDR3 loop spans 13 amino acids. V gave up 7 bases and J gave up 0 bases, with 11 bases separating them. The CDR3 nucleotides read TGCGCCAGCCGAGGAACAGCCTCCTACGAGCAGTACTTC. This gives the protein CASRGTASYEQYF. The full variable domain, completed using reference TRBV5-1 and TRBJ2-7, is KAGVTQTPRYLIKTRGQQVTLSCSPISGHRSVSWYQQTPGQGLQFLFEYFSETQRNKGNFPGRFSGRQFSNSRSEMNVSTLELGDSALYLCASRGTASYEQYFGPGTRLTVT.